The rows below give T cell receptor beta chains drawn from one sample of a study of graft-versus-host responses after intestinal transplantation. Produced via immunoSEQ multiplex PCR; TCRdb's table is partial and in-frame only. The sample records around 100,000 clones, around nine tenths being singletons. Their antigen targets remain unknown. This specimen was unstimulated CD4+ T cells sorted from spleen or lymph node cells, taken before transplant. These receptor sequences come from a human donor who was the organ donor for an intestinal transplant. CDR3s leave out the opening cysteine and the closing phenylalanine or tryptophan. The D gene is left open where the match is weak.

CDR3 protein: ASSGVGQKNIYEQY
J gene: TRBJ2-7
D gene: -
V gene: TRBV19

CDR3 protein: ASCTYSNQPQH
J gene: TRBJ1-5
D gene: -
V gene: TRBV6-5

CDR3 protein: ASSIRDDVRNTEAF
J gene: TRBJ1-1
D gene: -
V gene: TRBV19

CDR3 protein: ASSSSGLENTGELF
J gene: TRBJ2-2
D gene: TRBD2
V gene: TRBV2

CDR3 protein: ASSYSRGANVLT
J gene: TRBJ2-6
D gene: -
V gene: TRBV6-5

CDR3 protein: ASSLWAEAGNQPQH
J gene: TRBJ1-5
D gene: -
V gene: TRBV27

CDR3 protein: SARWGHEQF
J gene: TRBJ2-1
D gene: -
V gene: TRBV20-1

CDR3 protein: ASSDLRREVLSDTQY
J gene: TRBJ2-3
D gene: TRBD2
V gene: TRBV2

CDR3 protein: SVVQGGNTEAF
J gene: TRBJ1-1
D gene: -
V gene: TRBV29-1

CDR3 protein: ASRILATQY
J gene: TRBJ2-3
D gene: -
V gene: TRBV6-1

CDR3 protein: ASSLLAGGKTGELF
J gene: TRBJ2-2
D gene: TRBD2
V gene: TRBV5-6

CDR3 protein: ASSGGLAGVTDTQY
J gene: TRBJ2-3
D gene: TRBD2
V gene: TRBV9

CDR3 protein: ASSYLRGETQY
J gene: TRBJ2-5
D gene: -
V gene: TRBV6-5

CDR3 protein: ASSLDWGVAGEKLF
J gene: TRBJ1-4
D gene: -
V gene: TRBV11-2

CDR3 protein: ASRTRSRATGYGYT
J gene: TRBJ1-2
D gene: -
V gene: TRBV19

CDR3 protein: ASSTRGYTEAF
J gene: TRBJ1-1
D gene: -
V gene: TRBV19

CDR3 protein: AIHGNTGELF
J gene: TRBJ2-2
D gene: -
V gene: TRBV6-6

CDR3 protein: ASSPTHRDGYT
J gene: TRBJ1-2
D gene: -
V gene: TRBV7-2

CDR3 protein: ASSQTLANEQF
J gene: TRBJ2-1
D gene: -
V gene: TRBV7-2

CDR3 protein: ASSAGTGDTQY
J gene: TRBJ2-3
D gene: -
V gene: TRBV7-3

CDR3 protein: ASSIRGYIRYNEQF
J gene: TRBJ2-1
D gene: -
V gene: TRBV19

CDR3 protein: ASSRDRDGEQF
J gene: TRBJ2-1
D gene: TRBD1
V gene: TRBV7-2

CDR3 protein: AWSADSNQPQH
J gene: TRBJ1-5
D gene: -
V gene: TRBV30

CDR3 protein: ATSRDLGTVLGNQPQH
J gene: TRBJ1-5
D gene: TRBD1
V gene: TRBV15

CDR3 protein: ASSVGTGGTEAF
J gene: TRBJ1-1
D gene: TRBD1
V gene: TRBV19

CDR3 protein: ASSKGTGKETQY
J gene: TRBJ2-5
D gene: TRBD1
V gene: TRBV19

CDR3 protein: ASSRGLPEQF
J gene: TRBJ2-1
D gene: TRBD2
V gene: TRBV6-5

CDR3 protein: AISESQGEYGYT
J gene: TRBJ1-2
D gene: -
V gene: TRBV10-3

CDR3 protein: ASSFRANEKLF
J gene: TRBJ1-4
D gene: -
V gene: TRBV28

CDR3 protein: ASEHEPHQPQH
J gene: TRBJ1-5
D gene: -
V gene: TRBV19

CDR3 protein: ASRDRAYEQY
J gene: TRBJ2-7
D gene: -
V gene: TRBV2

CDR3 protein: ASSYSIRGTDTQY
J gene: TRBJ2-3
D gene: -
V gene: TRBV6-5

CDR3 protein: ATSRDVVTDTQY
J gene: TRBJ2-3
D gene: -
V gene: TRBV15

CDR3 protein: ASSSLDRRYTEAF
J gene: TRBJ1-1
D gene: -
V gene: TRBV6-1

CDR3 protein: ASSPGTSGRGEQF
J gene: TRBJ2-1
D gene: TRBD2
V gene: TRBV7-8

CDR3 protein: ASSPAVQGTYGYT
J gene: TRBJ1-2
D gene: -
V gene: TRBV18